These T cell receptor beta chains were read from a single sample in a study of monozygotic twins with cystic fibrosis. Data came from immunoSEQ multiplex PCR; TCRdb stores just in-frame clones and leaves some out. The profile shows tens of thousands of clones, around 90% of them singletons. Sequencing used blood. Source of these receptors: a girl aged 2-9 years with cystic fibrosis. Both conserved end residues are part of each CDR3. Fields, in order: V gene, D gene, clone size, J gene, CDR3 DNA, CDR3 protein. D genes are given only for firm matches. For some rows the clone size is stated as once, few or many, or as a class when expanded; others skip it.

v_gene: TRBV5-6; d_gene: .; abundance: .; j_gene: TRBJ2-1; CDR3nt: TGTGCCAGCAGCTCTTTAGCCGGGGTACTTTCCTACAATGAGCAGTTCTTC; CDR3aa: CASSSLAGVLSYNEQFF
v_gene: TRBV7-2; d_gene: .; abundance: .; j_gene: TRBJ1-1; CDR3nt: TGTGCCAGCAGCTTTGGGTCGTGTAGGGACACTGAAGCTTTCTTT; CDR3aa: CASSFGSCRDTEAFF
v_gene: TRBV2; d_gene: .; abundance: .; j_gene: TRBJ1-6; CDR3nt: TGTGCCAGCAGTAAGGGAATCGATTCACCCCTCCACTTT; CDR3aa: CASSKGIDSPLHF
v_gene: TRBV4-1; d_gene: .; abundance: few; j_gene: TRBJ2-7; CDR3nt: TGCGCCAGCAGCCAAGACCCGACAGTACACTACGAGCAGTACTTC; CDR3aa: CASSQDPTVHYEQYF
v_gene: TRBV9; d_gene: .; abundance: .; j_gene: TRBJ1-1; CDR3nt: TGTGCCAGCAGCGGGGACCCGAACACTGAAGCTTTCTTT; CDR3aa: CASSGDPNTEAFF
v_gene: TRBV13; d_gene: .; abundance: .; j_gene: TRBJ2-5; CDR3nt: TGTGCCAGCAGCCACGAGATGCAGGTCGCGCAAGAGACCCAGTACTTC; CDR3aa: CASSHEMQVAQETQYF
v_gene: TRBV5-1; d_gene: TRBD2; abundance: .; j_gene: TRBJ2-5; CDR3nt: TGCGCCAGCAGCCCAGCACTAGCGGGGGGCCAAGAGACCCAGTACTTC; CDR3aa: CASSPALAGGQETQYF
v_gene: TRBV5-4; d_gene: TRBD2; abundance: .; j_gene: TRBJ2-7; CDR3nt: TGTGCCAGCAGCCGGGTGGGACTAGCGGAGGACGAGCAGTACTTC; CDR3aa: CASSRVGLAEDEQYF
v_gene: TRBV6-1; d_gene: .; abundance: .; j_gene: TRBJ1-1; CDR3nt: TGTGCCAGCAGGCAGGGTCTGATGAACACTGAAGCTTTCTTT; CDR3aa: CASRQGLMNTEAFF
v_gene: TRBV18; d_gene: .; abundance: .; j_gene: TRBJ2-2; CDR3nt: TGTGCCAGCTCACCACATCCGCTAGCTTGGGCGAACACCGGGGAGCTGTTTTTT; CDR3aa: CASSPHPLAWANTGELFF
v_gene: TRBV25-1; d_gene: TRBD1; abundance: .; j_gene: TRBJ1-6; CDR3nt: TGTGCCAGCAGTGCGGACTTACAGGGGTACGACATGGATTCACCCCTCCACTTT; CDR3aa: CASSADLQGYDMDSPLHF
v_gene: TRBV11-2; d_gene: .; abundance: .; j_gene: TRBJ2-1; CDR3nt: TGTGCCAGCAGCTCTAGCCCCCTCGTAGATGAGCAGTTCTTC; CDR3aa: CASSSSPLVDEQFF
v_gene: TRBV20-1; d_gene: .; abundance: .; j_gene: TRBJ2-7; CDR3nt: TGCAGTGCTAGAGAAAATTACGAGCAGTACTTC; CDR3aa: CSARENYEQYF
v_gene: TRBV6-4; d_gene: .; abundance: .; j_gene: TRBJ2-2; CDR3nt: TGTGCCAGCCGCGAAGGTGTGACCGGGGAGCTGTTTTTT; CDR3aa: CASREGVTGELFF
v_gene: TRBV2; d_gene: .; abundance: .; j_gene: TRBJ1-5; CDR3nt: TGTGCCAGCCGGGGTGACAGCAATCAGCCCCAGCATTTT; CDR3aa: CASRGDSNQPQHF
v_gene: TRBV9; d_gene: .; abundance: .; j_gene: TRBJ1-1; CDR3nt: TGTGCCAGCAGCGACGATTCGGGGGGCGACACTGAAGCTTTCTTT; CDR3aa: CASSDDSGGDTEAFF
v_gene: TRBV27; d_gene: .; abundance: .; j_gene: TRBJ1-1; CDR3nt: TGTGCCAGCAGTTATCAAGTGGGTGGCACTGAAGCTTTCTTT; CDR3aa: CASSYQVGGTEAFF
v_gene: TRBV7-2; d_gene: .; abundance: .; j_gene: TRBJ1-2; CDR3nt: TGTGCCAGCAGCTTAGGCGGGGACCTCGACTATGGCTACACCTTC; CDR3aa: CASSLGGDLDYGYTF
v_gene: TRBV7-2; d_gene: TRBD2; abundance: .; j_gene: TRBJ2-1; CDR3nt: TGTGCCAGCAGCTTAGCCCATCTAGCGGGGACCTACAATGAGCAGTTCTTC; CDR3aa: CASSLAHLAGTYNEQFF
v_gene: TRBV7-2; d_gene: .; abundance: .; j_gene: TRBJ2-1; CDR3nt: TGTGCCAGCAGCATTAGCGAGGGGGGTGAGCAGTTCTTC; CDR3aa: CASSISEGGEQFF
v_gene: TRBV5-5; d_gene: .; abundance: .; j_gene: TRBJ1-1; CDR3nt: TGTGCCAGCAGCGTCTTACAGTGGGAGGACACTGAAGCTTTCTTT; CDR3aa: CASSVLQWEDTEAFF
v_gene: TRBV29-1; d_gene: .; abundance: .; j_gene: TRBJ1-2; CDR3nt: TGCAGCGTCAGGGGACCTAACTATGGCTACACCTTC; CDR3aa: CSVRGPNYGYTF
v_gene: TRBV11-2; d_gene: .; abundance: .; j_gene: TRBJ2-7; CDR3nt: TGTGCCAGCAGCTTAGGTTCGGGGGCTGTCCGCTACGAGCAGTACTTC; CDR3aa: CASSLGSGAVRYEQYF
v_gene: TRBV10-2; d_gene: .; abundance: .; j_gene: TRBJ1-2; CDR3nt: TGCGCCAGCAGACAAACCGGGTCTCCTGCTAACTATGGCTACACCTTC; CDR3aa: CASRQTGSPANYGYTF
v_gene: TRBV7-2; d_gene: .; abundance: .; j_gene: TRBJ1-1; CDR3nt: TGTGCCAGCAGCCCGGACAGCATTAACACTGAAGCTTTCTTT; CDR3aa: CASSPDSINTEAFF
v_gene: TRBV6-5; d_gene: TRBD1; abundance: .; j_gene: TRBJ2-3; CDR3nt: TGTGCCAGCAGGGGACAGGGGAGGGGTGCAGATACGCAGTATTTT; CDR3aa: CASRGQGRGADTQYF
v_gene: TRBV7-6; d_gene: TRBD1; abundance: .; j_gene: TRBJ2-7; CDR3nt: TGTGCCAGCAGCTTATCTCGTGGACAGGGGAACCCCTACGAGCAGTACTTC; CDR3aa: CASSLSRGQGNPYEQYF
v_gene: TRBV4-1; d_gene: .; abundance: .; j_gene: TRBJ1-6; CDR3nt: TGCGCCAGCAGCCAAGACCTGTATAATTCACCCCTCCACTTT; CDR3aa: CASSQDLYNSPLHF
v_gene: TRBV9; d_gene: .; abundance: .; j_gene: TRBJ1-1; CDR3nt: TGTGCCAGCAGCGTAGTTGGCTCTGGTAGGAACACTGAAGCTTTCTTT; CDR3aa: CASSVVGSGRNTEAFF
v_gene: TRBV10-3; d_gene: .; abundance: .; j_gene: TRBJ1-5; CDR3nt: TGTGCCATCAGTGCCAGGGGTTATGGCAATCAGCCCCAGCATTTT; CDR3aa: CAISARGYGNQPQHF
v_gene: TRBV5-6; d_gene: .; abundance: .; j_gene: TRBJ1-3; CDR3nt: TGTGCCAGCAGCTTGCAGCCTATCTCTGGAAACACCATATATTTT; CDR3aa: CASSLQPISGNTIYF
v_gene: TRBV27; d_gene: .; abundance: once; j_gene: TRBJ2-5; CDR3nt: TGTGCCAGCAGTTTAACGTCGGGAGCGGAGACCCAGTACTTC; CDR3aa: CASSLTSGAETQYF
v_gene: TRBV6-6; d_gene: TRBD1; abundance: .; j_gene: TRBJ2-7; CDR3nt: TGTGCCAGCAGCAGGACAGGGAACACCTACGAGCAGTACTTC; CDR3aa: CASSRTGNTYEQYF
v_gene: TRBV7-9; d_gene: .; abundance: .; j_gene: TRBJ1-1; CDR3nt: TGTGCCAGCATCGCCTCAACGGTGAACACTGAAGCTTTCTTT; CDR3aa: CASIASTVNTEAFF
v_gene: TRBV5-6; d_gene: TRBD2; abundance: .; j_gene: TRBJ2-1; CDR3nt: TGTGCCAGCAGCTACGGCGGGGGGAGTCATAATGAGCAGTTCTTC; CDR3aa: CASSYGGGSHNEQFF
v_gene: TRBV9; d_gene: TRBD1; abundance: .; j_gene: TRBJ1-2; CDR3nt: TGTGCCAGCAGCGTTTCTGTGGACAGGGGGCCTTGGGGCTACACCTTC; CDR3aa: CASSVSVDRGPWGYTF
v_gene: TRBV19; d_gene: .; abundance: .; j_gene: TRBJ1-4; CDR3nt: TGTGCCAGTAGTCGCCAGGGGACTAATGAAAAACTGTTTTTT; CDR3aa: CASSRQGTNEKLFF